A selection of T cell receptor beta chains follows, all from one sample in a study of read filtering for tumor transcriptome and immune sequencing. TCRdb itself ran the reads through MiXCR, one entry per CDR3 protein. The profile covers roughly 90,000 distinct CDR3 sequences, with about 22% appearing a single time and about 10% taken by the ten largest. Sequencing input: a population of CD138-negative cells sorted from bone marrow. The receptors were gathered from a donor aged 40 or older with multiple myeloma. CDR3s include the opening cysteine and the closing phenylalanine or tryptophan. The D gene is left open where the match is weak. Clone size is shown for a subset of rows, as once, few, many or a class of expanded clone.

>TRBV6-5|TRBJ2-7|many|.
CASSYNIHSYEQYF
TGTGCCAGCAGTTACAACATCCACTCCTACGAGCAGTACTTC
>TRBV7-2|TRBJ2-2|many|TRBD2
CASSGRTSGGAGLPGELFF
TGTGCCAGCAGCGGGCGGACTAGCGGGGGGGCCGGTTTGCCCGGGGAGCTGTTTTTT
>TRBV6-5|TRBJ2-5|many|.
CASSFSLWETQYF
TGTGCCAGCAGTTTCTCTCTCTGGGAGACCCAGTACTTC
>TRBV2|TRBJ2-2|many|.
CASSERTVFTGELFF
TGTGCCAGCAGCGAGCGGACAGTATTCACCGGGGAGCTGTTTTTT
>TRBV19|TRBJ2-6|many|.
CASSVGRSGANVLTF
TGTGCCAGTAGTGTGGGGCGGTCTGGGGCCAACGTCCTGACTTTC
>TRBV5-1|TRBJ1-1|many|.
CASSLAWAGAPLHTEAFF
TGCGCCAGCAGCTTGGCGTGGGCGGGGGCGCCTCTCCACACTGAAGCTTTCTTT
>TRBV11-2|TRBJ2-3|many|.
CASSSDGGGDTQYF
TGTGCCAGCAGCTCCGACGGGGGTGGAGATACGCAGTATTTT
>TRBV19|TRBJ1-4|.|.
CASTGLYWQGNEKLFF
TGTGCCAGTACGGGACTCTATTGGCAGGGGAATGAAAAACTGTTTTTT
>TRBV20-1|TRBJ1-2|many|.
CSAMDLDSGYTF
TGCAGTGCGATGGATTTGGATAGCGGCTACACCTTC
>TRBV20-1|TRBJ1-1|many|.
CSAPWTSNTEAFF
TGCAGTGCTCCTTGGACCTCGAACACTGAAGCTTTCTTT
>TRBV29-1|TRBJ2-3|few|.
CSVEGVDTQYF
TGCAGCGTTGAGGGAGTTGATACGCAGTATTTT
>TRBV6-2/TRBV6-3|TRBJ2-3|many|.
CASMIRGSPSDTQYF
TGTGCCAGCATGATAAGGGGGAGCCCTTCAGATACGCAGTATTTT
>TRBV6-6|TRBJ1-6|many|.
CASSYSGTGLVSSPLHF
TGTGCCAGCAGTTACTCCGGGACCGGGCTAGTGAGCTCACCCCTCCACTTT
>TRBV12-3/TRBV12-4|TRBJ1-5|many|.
CASSLVPGLRPQHF
TGTGCCAGCAGTTTAGTACCGGGACTAAGGCCCCAGCATTTT
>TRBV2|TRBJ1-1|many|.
CASQLRTANTEAFF
TGTGCCAGCCAACTACGAACAGCGAACACTGAAGCTTTCTTT
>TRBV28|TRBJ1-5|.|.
CVSLSWAYSNQPQHF
TGTGTCAGCCTCAGCTGGGCCTATAGCAATCAGCCCCAGCATTTT
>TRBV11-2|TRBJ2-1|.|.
CASSYTSGATIYNEQFF
TGTGCCAGCAGCTACACCTCGGGAGCCACTATTTACAATGAGCAGTTCTTC
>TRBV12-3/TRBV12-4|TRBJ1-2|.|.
CASSLDPSLGGANYGFTF
TGTGCCAGCAGTTTAGATCCGTCTCTAGGGGGAGCTAACTATGGCTTCACCTTC
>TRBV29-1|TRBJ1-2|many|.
CSGESREVNYGYTF
TGCAGCGGGGAGAGCAGGGAGGTTAACTATGGCTACACCTTC
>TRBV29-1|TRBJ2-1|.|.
CSVEDPIQGSYNEQFF
TGCAGCGTTGAAGATCCGATACAGGGATCCTACAATGAGCAGTTCTTC
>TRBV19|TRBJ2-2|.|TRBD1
CASSPGTGFRGELFF
TGTGCCAGTAGTCCCGGGACAGGGTTTCGCGGGGAGCTGTTTTTT
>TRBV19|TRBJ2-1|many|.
CASSISTGTYNEQFF
TGTGCCAGTAGTATCTCCACGGGGACATACAATGAGCAGTTCTTC
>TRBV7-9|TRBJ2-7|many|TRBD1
CASSLSGQEYEQYF
TGTGCCAGCAGCTTATCCGGACAGGAGTACGAGCAGTACTTC
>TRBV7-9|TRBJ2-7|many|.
CASSPNQGFEQYF
TGTGCCAGCAGTCCGAATCAGGGGTTTGAGCAGTACTTC
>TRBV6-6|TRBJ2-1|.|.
CASSYSTYNEQFF
TGTGCCAGCAGTTACAGCACTTACAATGAGCAGTTCTTC
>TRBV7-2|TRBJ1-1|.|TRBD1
CASSLAQGRGRTEAFF
TGTGCCAGCAGCTTAGCGCAAGGCAGGGGGAGGACTGAAGCTTTCTTT
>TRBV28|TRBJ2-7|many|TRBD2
CASSLPGLVGGGEQYF
TGTGCCAGCAGTTTACCGGGACTAGTGGGGGGTGGAGAGCAGTACTTC
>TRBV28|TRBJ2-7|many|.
CASSSREVVYEQYF
TGTGCCAGCAGTTCCAGGGAGGTAGTATACGAGCAGTACTTC
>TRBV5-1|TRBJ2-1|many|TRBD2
CASSLAVGGGHNEQFF
TGCGCCAGCAGCTTGGCAGTCGGGGGGGGTCACAATGAGCAGTTCTTC
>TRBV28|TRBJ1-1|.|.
CASKPPPLGTEAFF
TGTGCCAGCAAACCCCCTCCCCTGGGCACTGAAGCTTTCTTT
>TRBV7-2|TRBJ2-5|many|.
CASSPRDAQETQYF
TGTGCCAGCAGCCCCCGGGACGCCCAAGAGACCCAGTACTTC
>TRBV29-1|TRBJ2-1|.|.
CSVDWGRRNEQFF
TGCAGCGTCGACTGGGGGAGGAGGAATGAGCAGTTCTTC
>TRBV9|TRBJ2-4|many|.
CASSVPGPFLAKNIQYF
TGTGCCAGCAGCGTTCCAGGACCATTTTTAGCCAAAAACATTCAGTACTTC
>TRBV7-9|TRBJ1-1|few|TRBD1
CASSLVGGQSTEAFF
TGTGCCAGCAGCTTAGTAGGGGGCCAAAGCACTGAAGCTTTCTTT
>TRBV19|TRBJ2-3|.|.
CASSILGISTDTQYF
TGTGCCAGTAGTATATTAGGCATCAGCACAGATACGCAGTATTTT
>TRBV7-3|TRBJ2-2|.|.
CASSLSRGTANTGELFF
TGTGCCAGCAGCTTAAGCCGTGGAACAGCGAACACCGGGGAGCTGTTTTTT
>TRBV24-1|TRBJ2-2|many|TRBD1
CATSEPGTASGELFF
TGTGCCACCAGTGAGCCCGGGACAGCGTCCGGGGAGCTGTTTTTT
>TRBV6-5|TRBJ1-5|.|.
CASSLSRDGEQPQHF
TGTGCCAGCAGCCTGTCCCGGGACGGGGAACAGCCCCAGCATTTT
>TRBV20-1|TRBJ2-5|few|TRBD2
CSARVRGRGLAGETQYF
TGCAGTGCTAGAGTTCGCGGCCGTGGGCTAGCGGGGGAGACCCAGTACTTC
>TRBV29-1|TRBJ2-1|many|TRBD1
CSATGATYNEQFF
TGCAGCGCTACAGGGGCGACATACAATGAGCAGTTCTTC
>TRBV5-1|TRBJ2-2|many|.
CASSSDGNSNTGELFF
TGCGCCAGCAGCTCGGACGGAAATTCGAACACCGGGGAGCTGTTTTTT
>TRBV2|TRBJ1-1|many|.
CASSERSRDTEAFF
TGTGCCAGCAGTGAGAGGTCACGGGACACTGAAGCTTTCTTT
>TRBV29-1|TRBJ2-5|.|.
CSVEQGSYLGKETQYF
TGCAGCGTTGAACAGGGTTCATATCTTGGCAAAGAGACCCAGTACTTC
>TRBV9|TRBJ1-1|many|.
CASSVDLGADTEAFF
TGTGCCAGCAGCGTAGACTTGGGGGCGGACACTGAAGCTTTCTTT
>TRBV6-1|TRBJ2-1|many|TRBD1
CASSVGQGLYNEQFF
TGTGCCAGCAGTGTGGGACAGGGGTTATACAATGAGCAGTTCTTC
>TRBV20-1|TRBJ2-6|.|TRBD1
CSARGQGAPGADVLTF
TGCAGTGCTAGGGGACAGGGGGCACCTGGGGCCGACGTCCTGACTTTC
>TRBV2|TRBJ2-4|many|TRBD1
CASSDGTGGKNIQYF
TGTGCCAGCAGTGATGGGACAGGCGGCAAAAACATTCAGTACTTC